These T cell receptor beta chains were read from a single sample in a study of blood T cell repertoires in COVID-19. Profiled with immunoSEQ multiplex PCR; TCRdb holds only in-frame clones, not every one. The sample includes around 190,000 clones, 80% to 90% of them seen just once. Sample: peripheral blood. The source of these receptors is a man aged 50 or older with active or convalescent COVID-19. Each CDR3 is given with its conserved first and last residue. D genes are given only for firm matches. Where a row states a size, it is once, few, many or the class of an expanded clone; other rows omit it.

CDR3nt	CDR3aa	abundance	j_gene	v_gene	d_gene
TGCGCCAGCAGCCACGCGGGGAGCGGGGGATACAATGAGCAGTTCTTC	CASSHAGSGGYNEQFF	-	TRBJ2-1	TRBV4-3	TRBD2
TGTGCCAGCACCACCACCGGGACAACAACCCTCCACTTT	CASTTTGTTTLHF	-	TRBJ1-6	TRBV7-9	-
TGTGCCAGCAGCCAAGGGCCCCAGATGAACACTGAAGCTTTCTTT	CASSQGPQMNTEAFF	-	TRBJ1-1	TRBV3-1/TRBV3-2	-
TGTGCCAGCACCCGGGACACGGGACGGGCTTTCTTT	CASTRDTGRAFF	once	TRBJ1-1	TRBV2	-
TGTGCCAGCAGCTACACAGGGGTCCTGAACACTGAAGCTTTCTTT	CASSYTGVLNTEAFF	few	TRBJ1-1	TRBV7-9	TRBD1
TGTGCCAGCAGCTCCGGTCCCTATGGCTACACCTTC	CASSSGPYGYTF	-	TRBJ1-2	TRBV7-6	-
TGTGCCAGCAGTGAGAGTTTACAGGGGGCTCACGAGCAGTACTTC	CASSESLQGAHEQYF	-	TRBJ2-7	TRBV2	TRBD1
TGTGCCAGTAGTAATCCGGGAGGGGTTGGGCAGCCCCAGCATTTT	CASSNPGGVGQPQHF	-	TRBJ1-5	TRBV19	-
TGTGCCAGCAGTTGGCCAGTAAATGAAAAACTGTTTTTT	CASSWPVNEKLFF	-	TRBJ1-4	TRBV28	-
TGCGCCAGCAGCCGAGAACACCAAGTCCCCCCCTACGAGCAGTACTTC	CASSREHQVPPYEQYF	-	TRBJ2-7	TRBV4-1	-
TGTGCCAGTAAAACAGGGGGCGAACGGGGGCAGCCCCAGCATTTT	CASKTGGERGQPQHF	few	TRBJ1-5	TRBV19	TRBD1
TGTGCCAGCAGAGAGACAGGGGTCCTCTATGGCTACACCTTC	CASRETGVLYGYTF	-	TRBJ1-2	TRBV7-9	TRBD1
TGCGCCAGCAGTCCCTGTCCGGTCGAGCAGTACTTC	CASSPCPVEQYF	-	TRBJ2-7	TRBV23-1	-
TGTGCCAGCAGCTATCCACCCGGGACAGGGGACTACAATGAGCAGTTCTTC	CASSYPPGTGDYNEQFF	-	TRBJ2-1	TRBV5-4	TRBD1
TGTGCCAGCAGCCGCGACAGGGGGCTGAATCAGCCCCAGCATTTT	CASSRDRGLNQPQHF	-	TRBJ1-5	TRBV7-6	TRBD1
TGTGCCAGCAGTGACAGGAACACTGAAGCTTTCTTT	CASSDRNTEAFF	-	TRBJ1-1	TRBV28	-
TGTGCCAGCAGCCAAGAATTCAGGGCTGGCTACACCTTC	CASSQEFRAGYTF	-	TRBJ1-2	TRBV3-1/TRBV3-2	-
TGTGCCAGCAGACTGGGCACACAAGAGACCCAGTACTTC	CASRLGTQETQYF	-	TRBJ2-5	TRBV7-2	-
TGTGCCAGCAGCTTCTTCGGGGGGCGGGGGGCCGCAGATACGCAGTATTTT	CASSFFGGRGAADTQYF	-	TRBJ2-3	TRBV7-2	TRBD2
TGTGCCAGCAGCTTTGGTACAGGGGACGAAAAACTGTTTTTT	CASSFGTGDEKLFF	-	TRBJ1-4	TRBV7-9	TRBD1
TGCAGTGCTAGTAACAGCTACGAGCAGTACTTC	CSASNSYEQYF	few	TRBJ2-7	TRBV20-1	-
TGTGCCAGCAGCCCCACGAGGTGGACAGGCAGCTCCTACAATGAGCAGTTCTTC	CASSPTRWTGSSYNEQFF	-	TRBJ2-1	TRBV9	TRBD1
TGTGCCAGCAGCCCCCGGACAGGGATAGGGGAAAAACTGTTTTTT	CASSPRTGIGEKLFF	-	TRBJ1-4	TRBV7-9	TRBD1
TGTGCCAGCAGCTCCATAGCGGGACACAATGAGCAGTTCTTC	CASSSIAGHNEQFF	-	TRBJ2-1	TRBV11-1	TRBD2
TGCAGTGCTAGTTTTCCCCCGGGACAGGGAACCTCTGGAAACACCATATATTTT	CSASFPPGQGTSGNTIYF	-	TRBJ1-3	TRBV20-1	TRBD1
TGCAGCGACCAATCCCACAGGGGGCCTTACGAGCAGTACTTC	CSDQSHRGPYEQYF	-	TRBJ2-7	TRBV29-1	TRBD1
TGTGCCAGCAGCCAGGCTGGGACATCGTGGGGCACAGATACGCAGTATTTT	CASSQAGTSWGTDTQYF	-	TRBJ2-3	TRBV3-1/TRBV3-2	-
TGTGCCAGTAGTATAGGGACTAGCGCTGCCTATGGAGAGCAGTACTTC	CASSIGTSAAYGEQYF	-	TRBJ2-7	TRBV19	TRBD2
TGCGCCAGCAGCCAAGATAGGACAGGGGGGTACTATGGCTACACCTTC	CASSQDRTGGYYGYTF	-	TRBJ1-2	TRBV4-1	TRBD1
TGTGCCAGTAGTAAGACAGCCATGCCTGGAAACACCATATATTTT	CASSKTAMPGNTIYF	-	TRBJ1-3	TRBV19	-
TGTGCCAGCAGCGTAGGTCAGAACAATGAGCAGTTCTTC	CASSVGQNNEQFF	-	TRBJ2-1	TRBV9	-
TGCGCCAGCAGTTCGGGGGGCGGCTACACTGAAGCTTTCTTT	CASSSGGGYTEAFF	-	TRBJ1-1	TRBV10-1	-
TGTGCCAGCAGCGGGAGCTCCTACAATGAGCAGTTCTTC	CASSGSSYNEQFF	-	TRBJ2-1	TRBV7-9	-
TGTGCCAGCAGCCCCGATGAAAAACTGTTTTTT	CASSPDEKLFF	-	TRBJ1-4	TRBV25-1	-
TGTGCCAGCAGCTTATGGGACATCTCTGGAAACACCATATATTTT	CASSLWDISGNTIYF	-	TRBJ1-3	TRBV7-2	-
TGTGCCAGCAGTTCGCAGACCGGGACACCCAAAAACATTCAGTACTTC	CASSSQTGTPKNIQYF	-	TRBJ2-4	TRBV6-6	-
TGCGCCAGCAGCCAGCGACAGGGGGCGAACACCGGGGAGCTGTTTTTT	CASSQRQGANTGELFF	-	TRBJ2-2	TRBV4-1	TRBD1
TGCGCCAGCAGCCAAGAGGAGGGGCGGTATCTGTTCTTC	CASSQEEGRYLFF	once	TRBJ2-1	TRBV4-1	-